A selection of T cell receptor beta chains follows, all from one sample in a study of blood T cell repertoires in COVID-19. This table comes from immunoSEQ multiplex PCR, and its TCRdb copy is limited to in-frame clones, with some not included. The table records around 200,000 clones, 80% to 90% of them present only once. The sample taken for sequencing was peripheral blood. The receptors come from a human donor with active or convalescent COVID-19. The donor label of this sample is uncertain. Each CDR3 is given with its conserved first and last residue.

TRBJ2-7 TRBV28 CASSLQVEQYF
TRBJ2-7 TRBV5-1 CASSSGLAPHEQYF
TRBJ1-1 TRBV28 CASPPGGSRTEAFF
TRBJ1-6 TRBV28 CASRSGAYNSPLHF
TRBJ1-2 TRBV7-9 CASSSRPGQGDYTF
TRBJ2-3 TRBV7-2 CASSQGGGRDTQYF
TRBJ2-3 TRBV5-1 CASSWTSGVTDTQYF
TRBJ1-6 TRBV11-3 CATRGTVNSPLHF
TRBJ2-7 TRBV6-2/TRBV6-3 CASSAGSGGTYEQYF
TRBJ2-1 TRBV9 CASSSGGTSGESGNEQFF
TRBJ2-7 TRBV10-3 CAIGTPVSYEQYF
TRBJ2-1 TRBV2 CASSAGGGGRGEQFF
TRBJ1-2 TRBV3-1/TRBV3-2 CASSQEVPQGYTF
TRBJ1-2 TRBV27 CASSLSRTGYGYTF
TRBJ1-5 TRBV10-3 CAISETGNQPQHF
TRBJ1-1 TRBV19 CASSDLRGTEAFF
TRBJ2-5 TRBV21-1 CASSNGTSPMETQYF
TRBJ2-7 TRBV7-9 CASSRPGTEEQYF
TRBJ1-2 TRBV28 CASSLTGGAGYTF
TRBJ1-6 TRBV14 CASSQEGTGLYSPLHF
TRBJ2-7 TRBV5-1 CASRRSGQGSSYEQYF
TRBJ2-5 TRBV2 CASPTSGGAETQYF
TRBJ1-5 TRBV28 CASRIPIGYNQPQHF
TRBJ2-7 TRBV7-2 CASRFPGQGYEQYF
TRBJ1-5 TRBV7-6 CASSLAWTAHQPQHF
TRBJ2-5 TRBV2 CASSVNQETQYF
TRBJ2-1 TRBV7-9 CASSLLAGGPEEQFF
TRBJ2-2 TRBV5-4 CASSQGAQTSNTGELFF
TRBJ1-3 TRBV19 CASSPRYSGAGNTIYF
TRBJ2-5 TRBV20-1 CSASGGGSWQETQYF
TRBJ2-3 TRBV7-9 CASSFRGDTQYF
TRBJ2-7 TRBV4-1 CASSQEPGGFSSYEQYF
TRBJ2-1 TRBV5-1 CASSLDYGPYNEQFF
TRBJ2-1 TRBV4-3 CASSQSLASLSNNEQFF
TRBJ2-3 TRBV19 CASSKTGMFLRRDTQYF
TRBJ2-3 TRBV7-3 CASSPERASTDTQYF
TRBJ1-6 TRBV3-1/TRBV3-2 CASSQRANSPLHF